Presented here are 9 T cell receptor beta chains from one specimen sequenced in a study of shared clonotypes between healthy human individuals. The naive CD8 fraction comprised CD45RO-negative cells positively selected for CCR7 and excluded terminally differentiated effector memory CD45RA+ cells. The protocol was immunoSEQ multiplex PCR, while the TCRdb copy is restricted to in-frame clones and leaves out a portion. The table has hundreds of thousands of clones, about 95% seen once. The sequenced sample consisted of naive CD8+ T cells sorted from blood. The receptors originated from a woman in her 30s in good health.

This chain's CDR3 is CASSWGSDSRPWEQYF. CDR3 nucleotides: TGTGCCAGCAGCTGGGGGTCTGACTCCCGTCCTTGGGAGCAGTACTTC. The chain employs TRBV5-6 and TRBJ2-7; perhaps D is TRBD1 or TRBD2 (5 bases each). This CDR3 has 16 residues. Trimming took 3 bases from V and 7 from J, leaving 23 bases between them. The germline V gene has CDR1 SGHDT and CDR2 YYEEEE. The variable domain in full, completed from reference TRBV5-6 and TRBJ2-7, reads DAGVTQSPTHLIKTRGQQVTLRCSPKSGHDTVSWYQQALGQGPQFIFQYYEEEERQRGNFPDRFSGHQFPNYSSELNVNALLLGDSALYLCASSWGSDSRPWEQYFGPGTRLTVT.

This clone has only a few counts. This specimen includes other DNA sequences encoding the same CDR3. This rearrangement joins TRBV27 to TRBJ2-7; either TRBD1 or TRBD2 may supply D (5 bases each). This CDR3 has 13 residues. In germline, CDR1 is MNHEY, CDR2 SMNVEV (reference sequence). Deletions cut 7 bases from V and 4 bases from J, with 14 bases between. The CDR3 bases are TGTGCCAGCAAGCCCGGGACGGGGTACGAGCAGTACTTC. This encodes CASKPGTGYEQYF.

The V gene is TRBV7-6, the J gene TRBJ2-5, with unresolved D. The CDR3 has 12 residues. Germline V gene sequence: CDR1 SGHVS, CDR2 FNYEAQ. V lost 6 bases, J lost 3 bases, and 8 bases lay in between. CDR3 residues: CASRGAEETQYF. As DNA, the CDR3 is TGTGCCAGCAGAGGCGCCGAAGAGACCCAGTACTTC. Full variable domain (missing parts from reference TRBV7-6 and TRBJ2-5): GAGVSQSPRYKVTKRGQDVALRCDPISGHVSLYWYRQALGQGPEFLTYFNYEAQQDKSGLPNDRFSAERPEGSISTLTIQRTEQRDSAMYRCASRGAEETQYFGPGTRLLVL.

This chain connects TRBV29-1 to TRBJ2-7; 9 bases line up with TRBD2. The CDR3 has 15 residues. The V segment lost 4 bases and the J segment 2 bases; nucleotides outside the gene matches: 9. The germline V gene has CDR1 SQVTM and CDR2 ANQGSEA. The CDR3 nucleotides are TGCAGCGTTGTGGGGGCGGAGCGGGGGGCCTACGAGCAGTACTTC. Translation gives CSVVGAERGAYEQYF.

The chain recombines TRBV2 with TRBJ1-1; unclear D gene. Germline-derived CDR1 and CDR2 are SNHLY and FYNNEI. Trimming took 1 base from V and 5 from J, leaving 8 bases between them. The CDR3 loop spans 13 amino acids. The CDR3, as DNA: TGTGCCAGCAGTGAAGGCCGCGCGACTGAAGCTTTCTTT. This codes for CASSEGRATEAFF.

V gene TRBV6-6 combines with J gene TRBJ2-3; D possibly corresponds to TRBD2 (5 bases). This CDR3 has 16 residues. Germline assignment: CDR1 MNHNY and CDR2 SVGAGI (reference sequence). The V and J ends lost 7 bases and 2 bases respectively, with 19 bases between them. The CDR3 sequence is CASNSAPLGLTDTQYF. The DNA for the CDR3 is TGTGCCAGCAACTCCGCCCCCCTAGGACTCACAGATACGCAGTATTTT.

The chain has TRBV19 and TRBJ1-5, with D tentatively TRBD1 (5 bases). V gave up 7 bases and J gave up 6 bases, with 19 bases separating them. The CDR3 runs to 15 residues. Germline CDR1 LNHDA, CDR2 SQIVND (reference sequence). CDR3 bases: TGTGCCAGTACCCCGAATCCGGGGGGACGTCAGCCCCAGCATTTT. Translating it yields CASTPNPGGRQPQHF.

This sequence joins TRBV27 and TRBJ2-7, with 7 bases identical to TRBD1. V lost 7 bases, J lost 6 bases, and 3 bases stayed unmatched. Germline loops: CDR1 MNHEY, CDR2 SMNVEV (reference sequence). The CDR3 is 11 residues long. The CDR3: CASKQGFEQYF. CDR3 nucleotides: TGTGCCAGCAAACAGGGGTTCGAGCAGTACTTC.

The gene calls are TRBV9 and TRBJ1-2; D is ambiguous. The CDR3 runs to 14 residues. CDR1 and CDR2 (germline): SGDLS, YYNGEE. Trimming left V 3 bases short and J 7 bases short, with 16 bases between. The CDR3 region is CASSAYLERSGYTF. In DNA, the CDR3 is TGTGCCAGCAGCGCCTATTTAGAGAGGTCTGGCTACACCTTC.